These 13 T cell receptor beta chains share one sample of origin, sequenced in a study of response to subunit inactivated influenza vaccine. Each CDR3 protein gets one entry after TCRdb re-called the RT-PCR reads with MiXCR. In the table there are 530,000 or so distinct CDR3 sequences, about 25% of which are singletons. The sequencing used CD4+ T cells sorted from PBMCs, collected roughly 5 days after vaccination. The receptors stem from a man aged 45-60 years who received an inactivated influenza vaccine.

This clonotype showed up just a few times. The chain combines TRBV4-2 with TRBJ2-3, with 7 bases lining up with TRBD2. V lost 0 bases and J lost 6; bases outside the gene matches: 12. CDR3 size: 17 residues. CDR1 and CDR2 from the germline V gene are LGHNA and YNFKEQ. CDR3: CASSQDGAGGGGDTQYF. DNA for the CDR3: TGTGCCAGCAGCCAAGATGGCGCCGGCGGGGGTGGGGATACGCAGTATTTT.

This clonotype was counted between two and nine times. V gene TRBV6-2 or TRBV6-3 combines with J gene TRBJ2-7; D is possibly TRBD1 (6 bases). CDR1 is MNHEY, CDR2 SVGEGT, per germline. With 1 base removed from V and 5 bases from J, the gap between germline ends came to 12 bases. This CDR3 has 14 residues. CDR3 sequence reads: CASSYLGAWNEQYF. In DNA, the CDR3 is TGTGCCAGCAGTTACTTGGGGGCCTGGAACGAGCAGTACTTC.

This clonotype was counted only a few times. The rearrangement joins TRBV10-3 to TRBJ2-7, with 10 bases aligning to TRBD2. With V trimmed by 10 bases and J by 4 bases, 7 bases remained unmatched. CDR1 is ENHRY and CDR2 is SYGVKD in the germline V gene. This CDR3 region has 13 residues. The CDR3 region has the DNA TGTGCCAGTACTAGCGGGGTATTTTACGAGCAGTACTTC. The encoded protein is CASTSGVFYEQYF.

This clonotype has just a few counts. This chain uses TRBV7-9 with TRBJ2-1; D gene ambiguous. Germline V CDR1 and CDR2: SEHNR, FQNEAQ (reference sequence). The CDR3 contains 12 residues. The V and J ends lost 2 bases and 9 bases respectively, with 8 bases between them. The CDR3, as DNA: TGTGCCAGCAGCTTAATTGTAGGTGAGCAGTTCTTC. It specifies CASSLIVGEQFF.

There are a few counts of this clonotype. The gene calls are TRBV28 and TRBJ1-2, with 10 bases identical to TRBD1. The CDR3 sequence is 14 residues long. J was trimmed by 8 bases and V by 8 bases; bases with no gene match: 11. Germline V lookup: CDR1 MDHEN, CDR2 SYDVKM. The DNA of the CDR3 is TGTGCCAGCGTTCGACTGGGACAGGGGTTCGGCTACACCTTC. As protein: CASVRLGQGFGYTF.

This clonotype was recorded a few times. The chain joins TRBV7-2 to TRBJ2-1; D is unclear. Germline V gene lookup returns CDR1 SGHTA and CDR2 FQGNSA. V lost 5 bases to trimming and J lost 8 bases, with 10 bases between them. The CDR3 is 12 amino acids. CDR3 in DNA: TGTGCCAGCAGCGGGGTGGGGTATGAGCAGTTCTTC. Amino acids: CASSGVGYEQFF.

The gene calls are TRBV27 and TRBJ1-1; D call uncertain. Deletions cut 1 base from V and 3 bases from J, with 24 bases between. This CDR3 region has 19 residues. The germline CDR1 and CDR2 sequences are MNHEY and SMNVEV (reference sequence). In nucleotides, the CDR3 is TGTGCCAGCAGTTTATACCCCGGACGACGAGGTGGAGGGCACACTGAAGCTTTCTTT. Translated, it gives CASSLYPGRRGGGHTEAFF.

The J gene is TRBJ2-7, the V gene TRBV4-2; 14 bases fit TRBD2. Germline lookup yields CDR1 LGHNA and CDR2 YNFKEQ. V trimming: 1 base; J trimming: 4 bases; junction bases outside the gene matches: 3. CDR3 length: 16 amino acids. The CDR3 region is CASSQGLAGGPYEQYF. The CDR3 DNA reads TGTGCCAGCAGCCAAGGACTAGCGGGGGGGCCGTACGAGCAGTACTTC.

The V gene is TRBV6-5, the J gene TRBJ2-3; D might be TRBD1 (8 bases). Trimming left V 6 bases short and J 4 bases short, with 14 bases between. This CDR3 contains 14 residues. Germline V gene data show CDR1 as MNHEY and CDR2 as SVGAGI. The CDR3 here is CASRLTGGADTQYF. CDR3 nucleotide sequence: TGTGCCAGCAGATTAACAGGGGGGGCAGATACGCAGTATTTT.

The sample holds a few counts of this clonotype. The chain is built from TRBV12-3 or TRBV12-4 and TRBJ1-2; 7 bases agree with TRBD1. The length of the CDR3 is 14 residues. The V gene end was trimmed by 3 bases and the J gene end by 6 bases; junction bases not matched to a gene: 7. CDR3 DNA sequence: TGTGCCAGCAGTTTGGACAGGCCGAGGGATGGCTACACCTTC. Its protein is CASSLDRPRDGYTF.

The CDR3 is CASSGARAFRGYTF. In nucleotides, the CDR3 is TGTGCCAGCAGTGGGGCCAGGGCGTTTCGTGGCTACACCTTC. The genes are TRBV25-1 and TRBJ1-2; the D gene is possibly TRBD1 (5 bases). The V gene lost 4 bases and the J gene lost 7 bases, with 16 bases spanning the gap. The germline gives CDR1 MGHDK, CDR2 SYGVNS. The CDR3 is 14 residues long.

This clonotype was observed a few times. This chain connects TRBV15 to TRBJ2-1; D not resolved. The CDR3 sequence is 15 residues long. Germline V gives CDR1 LNHNV, CDR2 YYDKDF (reference sequence). Trimming removed 3 bases from V and 0 bases from J, with 9 bases in between. The CDR3 loop is CATSSDGSSYNEQFF. DNA of the CDR3: TGTGCCACCAGCAGCGACGGAAGCTCCTACAATGAGCAGTTCTTC.

The chain has TRBV7-2 and TRBJ2-1, with TRBD2 matching 11 bases. V trimming: 4 bases; J trimming: 7 bases; junction bases outside the gene matches: 6. The V gene's germline CDR1 is SGHTA and CDR2 FQGNSA. The CDR3 is made up of 15 amino acids. The CDR3 loop is CASSYSGRGGNEQFF. The CDR3 region has the DNA TGTGCCAGCAGCTATAGCGGGAGGGGCGGAAATGAGCAGTTCTTC.